This section outlines one T cell receptor (beta chain) sequence together with its context. Trimming removed 1 base from V and 3 bases from J; junction bases left unmatched: 5. The CDR3 loop spans 16 amino acids. CDR1 is SNHLY, CDR2 FYNNEI, per germline. The data originate from a study of T cell changes during pregnancy in multiple sclerosis. The repertoire was sequenced with immunoSEQ multiplex PCR; TCRdb's copy has only in-frame clones and lacks some. The sample includes approximately 32,000 clones, 89% of them seen just once. J is TRBJ2-1 and V is TRBV2; 8 nucleotides agree with TRBD2. The source of this sequence is a female donor with multiple sclerosis, enrolled in a pregnancy study. The sequenced sample was CD8+ T cells from peripheral blood mononuclear cells, obtained in the second trimester of pregnancy. CDR3 in amino acids: CASSEGTSGYYNEQFF. Written as DNA, the CDR3 is TGTGCCAGCAGTGAAGGTACTAGCGGATACTACAATGAGCAGTTCTTC.